These 5 T cell receptor beta chains came from one sample sequenced in a study of T cells in Graves' hyperthyroidism and ophthalmopathy. Amplified TCR beta CDR3 regions derived from RNA transcripts. The HTBI set primed first-round TCR CDR3 RT-PCR. Each CDR3 protein gets one entry after TCRdb re-called the multiplex PCR reads with MiXCR. The table records hundreds of thousands of distinct CDR3 sequences, roughly 46% of them present only once. The specimen was peripheral blood or thyroid tissue (not recorded which). All receptors come from an adult man with Graves' disease, either hyperthyroidism or ophthalmopathy (not recorded which).

This clonotype turned up a few times. The chain carries TRBV24-1 and TRBJ2-2; tentatively, D is TRBD2 (6 bases). V dropped 5 bases and J dropped 1 base, with 10 bases sitting between them. The CDR3 is 15 residues long. Germline V gene sequence: CDR1 KGHDR, CDR2 SFDVKD. CDR3 nucleotides: TGTGCCACCAGTGCCAGTAGCGGGAACACCGGGGAGCTGTTTTTT. Translation gives CATSASSGNTGELFF.

The chain couples TRBV15 to TRBJ2-6; the match to TRBD1 covers 8 bases. The ends lost 1 base at V and 18 bases at J; junction bases unmatched: 5. CDR1 and CDR2 (germline): LNHNV, YYDKDF (reference sequence). The CDR3 contains 12 residues. The CDR3 sequence is CATSRGWTGRTF. CDR3 in DNA: TGTGCCACCAGCAGAGGTTGGACAGGGCGGACTTTC.

This clonotype came up many times. The chain employs TRBV15 and TRBJ1-2; D is undetermined. CDR1 and CDR2 (germline): LNHNV, YYDKDF (reference sequence). The CDR3 length is 14 residues. V dropped 0 bases and J dropped 6 bases, with 11 bases sitting between them. CDR3 bases: TGTGCCACCAGCAGAGATTGGATTTCTGATGGCTACACCTTC. Translated: CATSRDWISDGYTF.

The chain uses TRBV15 and TRBJ1-2; 10 positions agree with TRBD1. CDR1 is LNHNV and CDR2 is YYDKDF in the germline V gene (reference sequence). The length of the CDR3 is 14 residues. Trimming took 3 bases from V and 2 from J; bases not matched to a gene: 0. The DNA for the CDR3 is TGTGCCACCAGCAGGGGACAGGGGAACTATGGCTACACCTTC. Amino acid sequence: CATSRGQGNYGYTF.

This clonotype was seen only a few times. This chain connects TRBV7-8 to TRBJ1-3; 8 nucleotides match TRBD1. The CDR3 spans 18 residues. The germline CDR1 and CDR2 sequences are SGHVS and FQNEAQ. V lost 4 bases, J lost 0 bases, and 11 bases stayed unmatched. The CDR3 nucleotides are TGTGCCAGCAGCTCGAAAGCCGGGACAGGAATCTCTGGAAACACCATATATTTT. Protein product: CASSSKAGTGISGNTIYF.